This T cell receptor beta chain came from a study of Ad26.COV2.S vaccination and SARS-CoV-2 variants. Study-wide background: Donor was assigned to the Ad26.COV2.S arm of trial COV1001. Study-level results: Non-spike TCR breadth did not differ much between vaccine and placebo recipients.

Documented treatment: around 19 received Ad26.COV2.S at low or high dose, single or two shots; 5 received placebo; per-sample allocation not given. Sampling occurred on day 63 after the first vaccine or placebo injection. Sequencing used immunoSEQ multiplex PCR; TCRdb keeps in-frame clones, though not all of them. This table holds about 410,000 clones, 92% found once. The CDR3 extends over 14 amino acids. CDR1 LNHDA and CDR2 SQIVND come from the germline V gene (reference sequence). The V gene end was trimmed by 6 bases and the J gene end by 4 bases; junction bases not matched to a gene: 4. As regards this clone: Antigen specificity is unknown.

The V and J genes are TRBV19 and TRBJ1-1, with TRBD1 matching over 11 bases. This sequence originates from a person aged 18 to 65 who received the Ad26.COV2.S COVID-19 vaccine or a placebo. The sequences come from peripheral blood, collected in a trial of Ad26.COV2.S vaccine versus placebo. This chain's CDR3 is CASRPGQGVTEAFF. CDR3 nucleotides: TGTGCCAGTAGGCCGGGACAGGGGGTCACTGAAGCTTTCTTT.